The 17 T cell receptor beta chains reported below all come from one sample, sequenced in a study of blood T cells in healthy people across ages. Then a second PCR, running roughly 7 to 11 cycles, was carried out with a sample-barcoded 5' primer and a J-beta primer mix. Via MiXCR, TCRdb re-called the 5' RACE reads, giving one row per CDR3 protein. The sample consists of 600,000 to 1,000,000 distinct CDR3 sequences, roughly 64% of them appearing once. Sequencing used blood. Source of these receptors: a man aged 25-40 years in good health.

CDR3 protein: CASSPPGALETQYF. CDR3 bases: TGTGCCAGCAGTCCGCCGGGTGCGCTAGAGACCCAGTACTTC. J is TRBJ2-5 and V is TRBV12-3 or TRBV12-4; D is unclear. V was cut by 5 bases and J by 4 bases, with 14 bases left in between. This CDR3 comprises 14 residues.

The V and J genes are TRBV4-2 and TRBJ2-7, with a possible D match to TRBD2 (5 bases). The J call may be faulty, since TRBJ2-5 better matches the DNA end. The CDR3 is 16 amino acids. The V gene's germline CDR1 is LGHNA and CDR2 YNFKEQ. The CDR3 sequence: CASSREGGPSKETQYF. The CDR3 DNA follows: TGTGCCAGCAGCCGAGAGGGCGGTCCTTCCAAAGAGACCCAGTACTTC.

The V gene is TRBV4-1, the J gene TRBJ2-2; D uncertain. The CDR3 has 15 residues. Per germline, CDR1 MGHRA and CDR2 YSYEKL. The ends were cut back, 1 base at V and 5 bases at J, with 11 bases in the middle. This CDR3 is CASSQGNFGTGELFF. CDR3 in DNA: TGCGCCAGCAGCCAAGGGAATTTTGGAACCGGGGAGCTGTTTTTT.

This clonotype was recorded a few times. V and J are TRBV6-2 or TRBV6-3 and TRBJ2-7; D is uncertain. This CDR3 has 12 residues. CDR1 and CDR2 from the germline V gene are MNHEY and SVGEGT. The V end lost 2 bases, the J end lost 2 bases, and 4 bases lay between the germline ends. The CDR3 DNA reads TGTGCCAGCAGTTACACCCCCTACGAGCAGTACTTC. Translation gives CASSYTPYEQYF.

This clonotype was counted between two and nine times. The V call is TRBV11-2, the J call TRBJ2-1; D is possibly TRBD2 (6 bases). The CDR3 extends over 16 amino acids. CDR1 and CDR2 from the germline V gene are SGHAT and FQNNGV. V was shortened by 5 bases and J by 7 bases, with 21 bases between the two germline ends. CDR3 sequence: CASSKIRELGWNEQFF. Here the CDR3 DNA reads TGTGCCAGCAGCAAGATACGGGAGTTGGGTTGGAATGAGCAGTTCTTC.

This clonotype turned up a few times. This chain joins TRBV6-2 or TRBV6-3 and TRBJ2-4, with 11 bases identical to TRBD2. This CDR3 is 15 amino acids long. The J segment lost 4 bases and the V segment lost 7 bases, leaving 6 bases of the junction unmatched. Germline V CDR1 and CDR2: MNHEY, SVGEGT. CDR3 in DNA: TGTGCCAGCATCAAGGGGACTAGCGGAAAAAACATTCAGTACTTC. The encoded protein is CASIKGTSGKNIQYF.

This clonotype was detected only once. The chain uses TRBV29-1 and TRBJ1-2; D is ambiguous. The CDR3 loop spans 15 amino acids. The germline CDR1 and CDR2 sequences are SQVTM and ANQGSEA. The germline V and J ends were trimmed by 2 bases and 2 bases, with 15 bases remaining between them. The DNA of the CDR3 is TGCAGCGTTGAACTCACCGTCGAGGGAAACTATGGCTACACCTTC. It specifies CSVELTVEGNYGYTF.

This chain links TRBV2 with TRBJ2-5, with 7 bases lining up with TRBD1. Germline trimming cut 8 bases from V and 5 bases from J; bases unmatched to any gene: 8. Per the germline V gene, CDR1 is SNHLY and CDR2 is FYNNEI. The CDR3 covers 13 residues. The CDR3 nucleotides are TGTGCCAGCCATGGACAGGTTGGTGAGACCCAGTACTTC. Encoded protein: CASHGQVGETQYF.

This clonotype was counted a few times. The J gene is TRBJ2-7, the V gene TRBV4-1, with D unclear. The germline gives CDR1 MGHRA, CDR2 YSYEKL. The V end lost 1 base, the J end lost 2 bases, and 9 bases lay between the germline ends. This CDR3 region has 14 residues. The CDR3 spells CASSQAPHPYEQYF. In nucleotides, the CDR3 is TGCGCCAGCAGCCAAGCGCCACATCCCTACGAGCAGTACTTC.

This clonotype was seen more than once but under ten times. V is TRBV2 and J is TRBJ1-2, with D hard to call. Germline assignment: CDR1 SNHLY and CDR2 FYNNEI. The CDR3 is 15 residues long. The ends were cut back, 2 bases at V and 2 bases at J, with 12 bases in the middle. The CDR3 reads CASSEFGVGNYGYTF. The CDR3 bases are TGTGCCAGCAGTGAATTCGGGGTAGGGAACTATGGCTACACCTTC.

The table lists this clonotype with a count of one. This sequence joins TRBV21-1 and TRBJ1-6. TRBV21-1 is marked as a pseudogene. This CDR3 is built from 15 residues. The CDR3 DNA reads as TGTGCCAGCAGCAAAGGTTGGAGTTATAATTCACCCCTCCACTTT. This sequence encodes CASSKGWSYNSPLHF.

The rearrangement links TRBV20-1 to TRBJ2-5; D not resolved. V was shortened by 6 bases and J by 1 base, with 15 bases between the two germline ends. This CDR3 comprises 14 residues. CDR1 is DFQATT and CDR2 is SNEGSKA in the germline V gene (reference sequence). CDR3 DNA: TGCAGTGCCCCAAACCCCACGACCCAAGAGACCCAGTACTTC. It codes for CSAPNPTTQETQYF.

The chain couples TRBV7-2 to TRBJ1-4, with 7 bases identical to TRBD1. Germline assignment: CDR1 SGHTA and CDR2 FQGNSA. The V and J ends lost 1 base and 6 bases, in that order; junction bases with no gene match: 11. This CDR3 is 17 amino acids long. The chain's CDR3 is CASSLVYRGRADEKLFF. For the CDR3, the DNA is TGTGCCAGCAGCTTAGTTTACAGGGGACGGGCTGATGAAAAACTGTTTTTT. The full variable domain, rest sourced from reference TRBV7-2 and TRBJ1-4, is GAGVSQSPSNKVTEKGKDVELRCDPISGHTALYWYRQSLGQGLEFLIYFQGNSAPDKSGLPSDRFSAERTGGSVSTLTIQRTQQEDSAVYLCASSLVYRGRADEKLFFGSGTQLSVL.

This clonotype came up once. The chain recombines TRBV3-1 with TRBJ1-1; TRBD1 might be the D (5 bases). Germline CDR1 and CDR2: LGHDT and YNNKEL (reference sequence). This CDR3 has 14 residues. Trimming took off 4 bases at V and 8 bases at J, with 17 bases between the two ends. CDR3 loop: CASSRTRGLVEAFF. CDR3 in DNA: TGTGCCAGCAGCCGAACTAGGGGATTGGTGGAAGCTTTCTTT.

The V call is TRBV7-2, the J call TRBJ2-7; D not resolved. Gene TRBJ2-5 matches the end of the DNA better, so the J call may be wrong. This CDR3 contains 14 residues. The germline V gene encodes CDR1 SGHTA and CDR2 FQGNSA. The CDR3 DNA sequence: TGTGCCAGCAGCTTTGCGGCGACGAAAGAGACCCAGTACTTC. Its translation: CASSFAATKETQYF.

The chain recombines TRBV29-1 with TRBJ2-7; perhaps TRBD1 as D (5 bases). Germline CDR1 is SQVTM and CDR2 is ANQGSEA. The CDR3 totals 12 residues. Trimming pared 4 bases from V and 3 bases from J, leaving 10 bases between. The CDR3 is CSVAAGNYEQYF. CDR3 coding DNA: TGCAGCGTTGCGGCAGGGAACTACGAGCAGTACTTC.

In the case of this clonotype: Sequence at one end of the junction differs from germline and may be a read error. The J gene is TRBJ2-3, the V gene TRBV5-1, with a weak D call TRBD1 (6 bases). Germline assignment: CDR1 SGHRS and CDR2 YFSETQ. The length of the CDR3 is 14 residues. The DNA of the CDR3 is TGCGCTAGCAGCTTGGGGTCAGGGGAAGATACGCAGTATTTT. Translating it yields CASSLGSGEDTQYF.